This entry concerns a single T cell receptor beta chain. The antigen remains undetermined. This sample stems from a study of T-cell reconstitution after alpha-beta-depleted transplantation in children. Study conclusions and caveats: Among T cells one year after transplant, newly produced cells accounted for most counts and diversity. As was reported, about two months after transplant, alpha-beta T cells came from several hundred expanded graft clones.

The CDR3 contains 14 residues. Trimming removed 2 bases from V and 6 bases from J, with 10 bases in between. Germline V gene data show CDR1 as MNHNS and CDR2 as SASEGT. Unique molecular identifiers were used in preparing the TCRbeta library. TCRdb ran MiXCR on the PCR reads and lists one entry per CDR3 protein. Of under 400,000 distinct CDR3 sequences listed, approximately 23% are singletons. The clonotype originates from a male patient younger than 18 who had a stem cell transplant for acute lymphoblastic leukemia, so the T cells may come from the graft donor. Sample: PBMCs, mostly from graft donor cells, taken 180 days after TCRalphabeta/CD19-depleted stem cell transplant. This chain uses TRBV6-1 with TRBJ2-2; tentative D call: TRBD1 (6 bases). The CDR3 nucleotides read TGTGCCAGCAGTGAACTGCAGGGGTCCGGGGAGCTGTTTTTT. It translates to CASSELQGSGELFF.